The 7 T cell receptor beta chains below were found in one sample sequenced in a study of human T cells and chemical hapten exposure (dated by TCRdb to the early 2020s). Interpreted using the paper, the time point label stands for: patch test 2, 6 weeks after DPC sensitization. The sample's treatment or condition label, decoded: therapeutic diphenylcyclopropenone sensitization with weekly scalp DPC. Libraries were made using RACE. TCRdb shows the sequencer as NextSeq 500. TCRdb trimmed public reads at Q25 via fastp, called clones via MiXCR and kept in-frame beta chains. Rows with one shared CDR3 protein collapse into an entry with the most common genes and DNA. The sample table records approximately 84,000 distinct CDR3 sequences; 9.5% to 13% of these occur just once. Roughly 1.5% of the sample is taken by the ten largest. Sequencing was performed on whole blood, taken in connection with sensitization to the hapten diphenylcyclopropenone (DPC). All receptors come from a man between 18 and 29 years old with alopecia areata. Some clones in this sample may be carry-over from other donors' samples.

Only a few counts were recorded for this clonotype. The chain joins TRBV7-2 to TRBJ1-3; D call uncertain. CDR1 and CDR2 from the germline V gene are SGHTA and FQGNSA. CDR3 size: 13 residues. The V end was cut by 7 bases, the J end by 4 bases, with 11 bases between. The CDR3, as DNA: TGTGCCAGCACCCGCTCCCCCGGAAACACCATATATTTT. This translates into CASTRSPGNTIYF. Full variable domain (rest looked up from reference TRBV7-2 and TRBJ1-3): GAGVSQSPSNKVTEKGKDVELRCDPISGHTALYWYRQSLGQGLEFLIYFQGNSAPDKSGLPSDRFSAERTGGSVSTLTIQRTQQEDSAVYLCASTRSPGNTIYFGEGSWLTVV.

This clonotype was observed a handful of times. This chain links TRBV4-3 with TRBJ2-1, with 7 bases fitting TRBD1. The CDR3 length is 18 residues. After removal of 0 bases from V and 8 bases from J, the junction contained 16 bases not matched to a gene. CDR1 and CDR2 (germline): LGHNA, YSLEER. CDR3: CASSQDTPSEGALYEQFF. The DNA for the CDR3 is TGCGCCAGCAGCCAAGATACCCCAAGCGAGGGGGCACTCTATGAGCAGTTCTTC.

This clonotype was detected only a few times. The CDR3 DNA reads as TGCGCCAGCAGCTTGGTAAGGCACGAGCAGTACTTC. Protein: CASSLVRHEQYF. The rearrangement joins TRBV5-1 to TRBJ2-7, with no clear D. Germline V gene sequence: CDR1 SGHRS, CDR2 YFSETQ. Trimming pared 0 bases from V and 5 bases from J, leaving 6 bases between. This CDR3 spans 12 amino acids.

This clonotype was recorded at least ten times. The chain links TRBV12-5 to TRBJ2-1, with D possibly being TRBD1 or TRBD2 (5 bases each). V dropped 5 bases and J dropped 10 bases, with 18 bases sitting between them. Germline V gives CDR1 LGHNT, CDR2 FRNRAP. There are 14 residues in the CDR3. The CDR3 bases are TGTGCTAGTGGTGTCGGGGACGGGCAGGGAGAGCAGTTCTTC. Its translation is CASGVGDGQGEQFF. The full variable domain, in which reference TRBV12-5 and TRBJ2-1 provide the parts outside the CDR3, is DARVTQTPRHKVTEMGQEVTMRCQPILGHNTVFWYRQTMMQGLELLAYFRNRAPLDDSGMPKDRFSAEMPDATLATLKIQPSEPRDSAVYFCASGVGDGQGEQFFGPGTRLTVL.

This clonotype was observed a few times. The chain uses TRBV7-8 and TRBJ2-5; 10 nucleotides match TRBD2. There are 16 residues in the CDR3. The germline gives CDR1 SGHVS, CDR2 FQNEAQ. J gave up 1 base and V 1 base, and 3 bases lay outside the gene matches. The CDR3 DNA reads as TGTGCCAGCAGCTTAGGGCCTAGCGGGGGCCAAGAGACCCAGTACTTC. This sequence encodes CASSLGPSGGQETQYF.

This clonotype has at least ten counts. V gene TRBV4-3 combines with J gene TRBJ1-1; D gene unclear. Germline CDR1 is LGHNA and CDR2 is YSLEER. The V end lost 4 bases, the J end lost 4 bases, and 10 bases lay between the germline ends. This CDR3 spans 13 amino acids. The CDR3 region has the DNA TGCGCCAGCAGCCGCGGGTTTGGCACTGAAGCTTTCTTT. Translated, it gives CASSRGFGTEAFF.

This sequence joins TRBV6-1 and TRBJ1-1; TRBD1 aligns across 9 bases. The V segment lost 4 bases and the J segment 6 bases; nucleotides outside the gene matches: 3. Germline CDR1 and CDR2: MNHNS and SASEGT. The CDR3 extends over 13 amino acids. The CDR3 here is CASSGTGVPEAFF. DNA of the CDR3: TGTGCCAGCAGTGGGACAGGGGTGCCTGAAGCTTTCTTT.